These 30 T cell receptor beta chains originate from one sample sequenced in a study of beta chain features in type 1 diabetes. Expressed TCRB transcripts were sequenced because the isolated RNA had all been reverse transcribed beforehand. The method was immunoSEQ multiplex PCR; TCRdb's version includes in-frame clones alone and lacks a portion of them. The sample lists around 340,000 clones; 8% were seen once. The sample taken for sequencing was central memory CD4+ T cells from blood. These receptors all come from a woman younger than 30 in good health.

This clone showed up just a few times. This rearrangement joins TRBV7-2 to TRBJ2-7; 10 bases fit TRBD2. Germline CDR1 is SGHTA and CDR2 is FQGNSA. Trimming removed 0 bases from V and 3 bases from J; junction bases left unmatched: 14. The CDR3 has 19 amino acids. CDR3 in amino acids: CASSLAGTIAGGRNYEQYF. The CDR3 DNA reads TGTGCCAGCAGCTTAGCAGGGACAATAGCGGGAGGACGAAACTACGAGCAGTACTTC.

The chain joins TRBV10-3 to TRBJ2-3; 9 bases are a match to TRBD2. This CDR3 contains 15 residues. The germline V gene has CDR1 ENHRY and CDR2 SYGVKD. V trimming: 6 bases; J trimming: 2 bases; junction bases outside the gene matches: 6. The CDR3 loop is CAISVAGAFTDTQYF. DNA of the CDR3: TGTGCCATCAGCGTAGCGGGAGCATTCACAGATACGCAGTATTTT.

There are a few counts of this clone. This rearrangement joins TRBV7-2 to TRBJ2-5, with 10 bases aligning to TRBD2. Germline trimming cut 4 bases from V and 7 bases from J; bases unmatched to any gene: 6. The CDR3 contains 14 residues. The germline V gene encodes CDR1 SGHTA and CDR2 FQGNSA. The CDR3 loop reads CASSSTSGYATQYF. In DNA, the CDR3 is TGTGCCAGCAGCTCGACTAGCGGGTATGCGACCCAGTACTTC.

This clone was recorded a few times. The CDR3 is CAISGDAHQPQHF. CDR3 coding DNA: TGTGCCATCAGTGGGGACGCTCATCAGCCCCAGCATTTT. V usage is TRBV10-3 and J usage is TRBJ1-5; a weak D match, TRBD1 (5 bases). V was shortened by 4 bases and J by 5 bases, with 9 bases between the two germline ends. Germline lookup yields CDR1 ENHRY and CDR2 SYGVKD. This CDR3 comprises 13 residues.

This clone was found a few times. The chain couples TRBV4-3 to TRBJ2-1, with TRBD2 matching 9 bases. CDR3 length equals 17 residues. J gave up 9 bases and V 0 bases, and 12 bases lay outside the gene matches. Germline V gives CDR1 LGHNA, CDR2 YSLEER. The CDR3 region has the DNA TGCGCCAGCAGCCAAGATCGGTCAGCGGGAGGACGCACTGAGCAGTTCTTC. It is translated as CASSQDRSAGGRTEQFF.

J is TRBJ2-3 and V is TRBV6-1; D may correspond to TRBD1 or TRBD2 (5 bases each). Trimming shortened V by 2 bases and J by 7 bases, and 16 bases separated the two germline ends. Germline CDR1 is MNHNS and CDR2 is SASEGT. This CDR3 region has 15 residues. The CDR3 nucleotides read TGTGCCAGCAGTGAATATTGGGACCCCCTAAATACGCAGTATTTT. Translation gives CASSEYWDPLNTQYF.

This clone was detected only a few times. This CDR3 reads CASSKWDRETQYF. The CDR3 nucleotides read TGTGCCAGCAGCAAATGGGACAGAGAGACCCAGTACTTC. The chain joins TRBV7-9 to TRBJ2-5; 7 positions agree with TRBD1. With 5 bases clipped from V and 4 bases from J, the junction kept 4 bases outside the gene matches. The CDR3 is 13 amino acids. Looked up from germline, CDR1 is SEHNR and CDR2 is FQNEAQ (reference sequence).

Turning to this clone: Other DNA sequences in this specimen translate into the identical CDR3. The chain employs TRBV4-2 and TRBJ2-7, with 7 bases matching TRBD2. The CDR3 covers 16 residues. V lost 1 base to trimming and J lost 1 base; unmatched junction nucleotides: 7. The V gene's germline CDR1 is LGHNA and CDR2 YNFKEQ. DNA for the CDR3: TGTGCCAGCAGCCAAGTCTGGGGGGGGGAGTCCTACGAGCAGTACTTC. Protein: CASSQVWGGESYEQYF.

This clone was picked up a small number of times. The chain employs TRBV6-5 and TRBJ1-2; perhaps TRBD1 as D (6 bases). In germline, CDR1 is MNHEY, CDR2 SVGAGI. This CDR3 has 14 amino acids. V was pared by 6 bases and J by 2 bases, with 13 bases between. The CDR3 nucleotides read TGTGCCAGCAGGCCAACAGGGACGAACTATGGCTACACCTTC. It specifies CASRPTGTNYGYTF.

Of note for this clone: A junction boundary mismatches the germline segment, possibly from a read error. The chain joins TRBV7-7 to TRBJ2-5, with D uncertain. CDR1 SSHAT and CDR2 FNYEAQ come from the germline V gene (reference sequence). This CDR3 has 13 residues. CDR3 sequence reads: CASSLVNQETQYF. CDR3 in DNA: TGTGCTAGCAGCTTAGTGAACCAAGAGACCCAGTACTTC.

This clone was found a few times. Different DNA sequences within this sample yield the same CDR3. CDR3 nucleotide sequence: TGTGCCAGCAGCTTTACGAATCAGCCCCAGCATTTT. Encoded protein: CASSFTNQPQHF. This chain joins TRBV7-9 and TRBJ1-5; D unclear. The CDR3 runs 12 residues. V lost 3 bases to trimming and J lost 4 bases, with 4 bases between them. CDR1 SEHNR and CDR2 FQNEAQ come from the germline V gene (reference sequence).

This clone turned up a few times. The chain employs TRBV2 and TRBJ2-3; the D is unclear. Germline CDR1 SNHLY, CDR2 FYNNEI. This CDR3 contains 17 residues. Trimming removed 8 bases from V and 0 bases from J, with 21 bases in between. The CDR3 bases are TGTGCCAGCTTTAGAAGGGCGAGTATCACTAGCACAGATACGCAGTATTTT. It specifies CASFRRASITSTDTQYF.

The rearrangement links TRBV11-2 to TRBJ2-1; D gene ambiguous. Germline values: CDR1 SGHAT, CDR2 FQNNGV. The CDR3 covers 14 residues. The V gene lost 0 bases and the J gene lost 8 bases, with 11 bases spanning the gap. The DNA of the CDR3 is TGTGCCAGCAGCTTAGAACCCTTGGCGGATGAGCAGTTCTTC. It translates to CASSLEPLADEQFF.

This clone came up many times. The V gene is TRBV6-1, the J gene TRBJ1-2; D is undetermined. CDR1 MNHNS and CDR2 SASEGT come from the germline V gene. V gave up 6 bases and J gave up 8 bases, with 13 bases separating them. The CDR3 is 12 residues long. This CDR3 reads CASSENERGYTF. CDR3 nucleotides: TGTGCCAGCAGCGAAAACGAGAGAGGCTACACCTTC.

In this sample, this clone turned up many times. V is TRBV21-1 and J is TRBJ2-5; the table assigns TRBD2, which was not confirmed against the DNA. TRBV21-1 is labeled a pseudogene. The CDR3 is 15 amino acids. CDR3: CASSLQELAGETQYF. As DNA, the CDR3 is TGTGCCAGCAGCCTCCAGGAACTAGCGGGAGAGACCCAGTACTTC.

This clone was found many times. V gene TRBV5-8 combines with J gene TRBJ2-1; D is perhaps TRBD2 (5 bases). From germline, CDR1 is SGHTS and CDR2 YDEGEE. Deletions cut 3 bases from V and 10 bases from J, with 14 bases between. The CDR3 has 13 amino acids. The DNA of the CDR3 is TGTGCCAGCAGCTCACTCCGGGCGGGCGAGCAGTTCTTC. Encoded protein: CASSSLRAGEQFF.

The chain couples TRBV11-1 to TRBJ2-5; 11 bases map to TRBD2. The J segment lost 2 bases and the V segment lost 3 bases, leaving 8 bases of the junction unmatched. This CDR3 has 17 amino acids. Germline V CDR1 and CDR2: SGHAT, FQDESV (reference sequence). The CDR3 loop is CASSLSLGLAAQETQYF. As DNA, the CDR3 is TGTGCCAGCAGCTTGAGTTTGGGACTAGCGGCTCAAGAGACCCAGTACTTC.

This clone turned up a few times. The V gene is TRBV29-1, the J gene TRBJ2-1; D is unclear. The CDR3 length is 11 residues. Between the trimmed V and J ends, which lost 4 bases and 6 bases, there was a span of 7 bases. Germline CDR1 is SQVTM and CDR2 is ANQGSEA. CDR3 sequence reads: CSVALANEQFF. The CDR3 DNA reads TGCAGCGTTGCACTTGCCAATGAGCAGTTCTTC.

This clone showed up many times. The V and J genes are TRBV7-9 and TRBJ1-2; no reliable D call. Germline loops: CDR1 SEHNR, CDR2 FQNEAQ (reference sequence). V lost 5 bases, J lost 0 bases, and 10 bases lay in between. The CDR3 contains 14 residues. CDR3 coding DNA: TGTGCCAGCAGCGGGTTGTTAGCTAACTATGGCTACACCTTC. It is translated as CASSGLLANYGYTF.

Many counts were recorded for this clone. The chain is built from TRBV29-1 and TRBJ2-7; the D is unclear. CDR1 is SQVTM and CDR2 is ANQGSEA in the germline V gene. CDR3 length: 12 residues. Between the trimmed V and J ends, which lost 1 base and 2 bases, there was a span of 6 bases. In nucleotides, the CDR3 is TGCAGCGTTGAAGCGCGGCCCTACGAGCAGTACTTC. Residues: CSVEARPYEQYF.

The J gene is TRBJ1-1, the V gene TRBV28, with no clear D. The germline V gene encodes CDR1 MDHEN and CDR2 SYDVKM. V was cut by 0 bases and J by 6 bases, with 11 bases left in between. CDR3 length equals 14 residues. CDR3 bases: TGTGCCAGCAGTTTATGGAGGGATACGCCTGAAGCTTTCTTT. It encodes CASSLWRDTPEAFF.

Only a few counts were recorded for this clone. This chain connects TRBV27 to TRBJ2-5, with D tentatively TRBD1 (5 bases). V lost 5 bases and J 3 bases, leaving 10 bases between the germline ends. Germline CDR1 reads MNHEY; CDR2 reads SMNVEV (reference sequence). This CDR3 has 13 residues. The CDR3 loop reads CASSTTAKETQYF. The DNA for the CDR3 is TGTGCCAGCAGTACGACAGCGAAAGAGACCCAGTACTTC.

The rearrangement links TRBV9 to TRBJ2-5; D perhaps matches TRBD1 (6 bases). The CDR3 spans 15 residues. The V end lost 4 bases, the J end lost 1 base, and 14 bases lay between the germline ends. The germline gives CDR1 SGDLS, CDR2 YYNGEE. The DNA for the CDR3 is TGTGCCAGCAGCAAAATGACAGGTCCCCAAGAGACCCAGTACTTC. Its translation is CASSKMTGPQETQYF.

V and J are TRBV29-1 and TRBJ2-2, with D maybe TRBD2 (5 bases). This CDR3 comprises 14 residues. Trimming cost V 6 bases and J 0 bases, with 11 bases left between them. CDR1 and CDR2 (germline): SQVTM, ANQGSEA. The CDR3 sequence: CSVGERSNTGELFF. For the CDR3, the DNA is TGCAGCGTAGGTGAGCGGTCGAACACCGGGGAGCTGTTTTTT.

The J gene is TRBJ2-7, the V gene TRBV28, with 7 positions matching TRBD2. The V segment lost 4 bases and the J segment 3 bases; nucleotides outside the gene matches: 6. The V gene's germline CDR1 is MDHEN and CDR2 SYDVKM. CDR3 length equals 14 residues. CDR3 residues: CASSSPLALYEQYF. In nucleotides, the CDR3 is TGTGCCAGCAGTTCCCCACTAGCGCTCTACGAGCAGTACTTC.

The V and J genes are TRBV27 and TRBJ1-1; D unclear. V lost 2 bases and J lost 3, with 13 bases in between. The CDR3 sequence is 15 residues long. Germline-derived CDR1 and CDR2 are MNHEY and SMNVEV (reference sequence). The CDR3 loop is CASSLGLPGDTEAFF. The CDR3 DNA sequence: TGTGCCAGCAGTTTAGGTCTCCCTGGGGACACTGAAGCTTTCTTT.

This clone was counted a few times. The chain couples TRBV14 to TRBJ2-5; D not certain. The germline V and J ends were trimmed by 0 bases and 5 bases, with 7 bases remaining between them. Per germline, CDR1 SGHDN and CDR2 FVKESK. The CDR3 runs to 13 residues. CDR3 DNA sequence: TGTGCCAGCAGCCAAGATAATTGGGAGACCCAGTACTTC. Its protein product is CASSQDNWETQYF.

The chain is built from TRBV13 and TRBJ1-2; D is unresolved. The CDR3 length is 14 residues. V lost 5 bases and J 7 bases, leaving 17 bases between the germline ends. Germline V gene data show CDR1 as PRHDT and CDR2 as FYEKMQ (reference sequence). The CDR3 DNA reads TGTGCCAGCAGCGAACGGACGGGGTCAGGTGGCTACACCTTC. Translation: CASSERTGSGGYTF.

In nucleotides, the CDR3 is TGTGCCAGCAGCTTGCGAGGACTAGCGGGAGTGGGACAAGAGACCCAGTACTTC. Its protein is CASSLRGLAGVGQETQYF. The chain joins TRBV7-3 to TRBJ2-5; 13 nucleotides align to TRBD2. There are 18 residues in the CDR3. Germline V CDR1 and CDR2: SGHTA, FQGTGA. V gave up 3 bases and J gave up 2 bases; unmatched junction bases: 9.

This clone has just a few counts. The chain combines TRBV7-2 with TRBJ2-7; D may correspond to TRBD1 or TRBD2 (5 bases each). Trimming cost V 3 bases and J 7 bases, with 19 bases left between them. The germline CDR1 and CDR2 sequences are SGHTA and FQGNSA. This CDR3 is built from 15 residues. The CDR3 spells CASSFSREAWGEQYF. CDR3 DNA sequence: TGTGCCAGCAGCTTTAGCCGGGAAGCTTGGGGGGAGCAGTACTTC.